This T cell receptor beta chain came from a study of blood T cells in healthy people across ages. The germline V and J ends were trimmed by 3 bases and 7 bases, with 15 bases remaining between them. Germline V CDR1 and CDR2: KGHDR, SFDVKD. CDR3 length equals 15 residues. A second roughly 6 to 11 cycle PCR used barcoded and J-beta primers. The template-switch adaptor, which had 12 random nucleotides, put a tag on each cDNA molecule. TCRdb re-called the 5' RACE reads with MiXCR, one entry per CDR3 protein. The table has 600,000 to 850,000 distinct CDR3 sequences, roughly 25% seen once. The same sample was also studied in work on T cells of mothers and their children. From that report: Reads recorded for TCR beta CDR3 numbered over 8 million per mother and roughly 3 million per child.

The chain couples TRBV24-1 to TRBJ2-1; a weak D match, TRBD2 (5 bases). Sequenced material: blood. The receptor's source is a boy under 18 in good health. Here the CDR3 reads CATSDPARSGNEQFF. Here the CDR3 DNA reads TGTGCCACCAGTGATCCCGCTCGATCGGGAAATGAGCAGTTCTTC.